The sample holds a few counts of the clone carrying this T cell receptor (beta chain). What it binds is unknown. Germline V lookup: CDR1 MGHRA, CDR2 YSYEKL. V lost 1 base to trimming and J lost 0 bases; unmatched junction nucleotides: 8. CDR3 length: 18 amino acids. A sample-barcoded 5' primer and a J-beta primer mix were used in a second PCR of roughly 7 to 11 cycles. One entry per CDR3 protein results from TCRdb running MiXCR on the 5' RACE reads. The sample contains around 1,500,000 distinct CDR3 sequences, roughly 40% of which appear only once. This sample was taken from a study of blood T cells in healthy people across ages. Study-level findings and limits: Reliance upon unsorted PBMCs precluded definitive naive versus antigen-experienced comparison. There was a strong correlation between TCR beta diversity and naive T cell percentage.

The V gene is TRBV4-1, the J gene TRBJ2-7; TRBD2 matches 11 bases. Sequenced input: blood. The receptor's source is a woman between 18 and 29 years old in good health. CDR3 in amino acids: CASSQGPTGLADSYEQYF. For the CDR3, the DNA is TGCGCCAGCAGCCAAGGGCCAACGGGACTAGCGGACTCCTACGAGCAGTACTTC.